The rows below give T cell receptor beta chains drawn from one sample of a study of T-cell reconstitution after alpha-beta-depleted transplantation in children. TCRdb passed the PCR reads through MiXCR, listing each CDR3 protein once. Of 490,000 or so distinct CDR3 sequences listed, around 12% are singletons. Sequencing was performed on PBMCs from the stem cell graft donor, taken from the stem cell graft. The receptors come from a human donor who donated a stem cell graft to a child with combined immunodeficiency. Both conserved end residues are part of each CDR3. The D gene is left open where the match is weak. The listing skips clone size in some rows; elsewhere it reads once, few, many or a size class.

>TRBJ2-2|TRBV24-1|TRBD1|few
CATSDWDRGPPSNTGELFF
TGTGCCACCAGTGATTGGGACAGGGGCCCACCCTCGAACACCGGGGAGCTGTTTTTT
>TRBJ1-1|TRBV7-2|TRBD1|few
CASSYRTGGNTEAFF
TGTGCCAGCAGCTACCGGACAGGGGGGAACACTGAAGCTTTCTTT
>TRBJ2-3|TRBV4-3|TRBD2|few
CASSQLAGGPNTQYF
TGCGCCAGCAGCCAACTAGCGGGAGGGCCCAATACGCAGTATTTT
>TRBJ2-7|TRBV12-3/TRBV12-4|-|-
CASSLRRVSYEQYF
TGTGCCAGCAGTTTACGTCGCGTCTCCTACGAGCAGTACTTC
>TRBJ1-5|TRBV7-8|-|few
CASSSETGGNQPQHF
TGTGCCAGCAGCTCAGAGACGGGGGGCAATCAGCCCCAGCATTTT
>TRBJ2-1|TRBV9|-|few
CASTPQASYNEQFF
TGTGCCAGCACCCCCCAAGCCTCCTACAATGAGCAGTTCTTC
>TRBJ2-3|TRBV30|-|-
CAWQTGNTQYF
TGTGCCTGGCAAACAGGGAATACGCAGTATTTT
>TRBJ2-7|TRBV7-2|TRBD2|many
CASSYRTSATYEQYF
TGTGCCAGCAGCTACCGGACTAGCGCCACCTACGAGCAGTACTTC
>TRBJ2-3|TRBV15|-|many
CATSREQGSTDTQYF
TGTGCCACCAGCAGAGAACAGGGAAGCACAGATACGCAGTATTTT
>TRBJ2-2|TRBV6-4|-|many
CASSETASGELFF
TGTGCCAGCAGTGAGACGGCTAGCGGGGAGCTGTTTTTT
>TRBJ2-2|TRBV29-1|-|many
CSVVVFTGELFF
TGCAGCGTTGTGGTTTTCACCGGGGAGCTGTTTTTT
>TRBJ2-7|TRBV6-5|-|many
CASSYSRAMSYEQYF
TGTGCCAGCAGTTACTCGAGGGCCATGTCCTACGAGCAGTACTTC
>TRBJ1-5|TRBV6-5|-|-
CASGAGWRNQPQHF
TGTGCCAGCGGGGCAGGGTGGAGAAATCAGCCCCAGCATTTT
>TRBJ1-1|TRBV6-2/TRBV6-3|-|-
CASSYDGAGWDAEAFF
TGTGCCAGCAGTTACGACGGGGCGGGTTGGGACGCTGAAGCTTTCTTT
>TRBJ2-7|TRBV7-2|TRBD2|-
CASSLALAGGSYEQYF
TGTGCCAGCAGCTTAGCGCTCGCGGGGGGTTCCTACGAGCAGTACTTC
>TRBJ1-1|TRBV7-6|-|-
CASSLGSVDTEAFF
TGTGCCAGCAGCTTAGGGTCGGTGGACACTGAAGCTTTCTTT
>TRBJ2-1|TRBV5-4|-|-
CASSPWLGEQFF
TGTGCCAGCAGCCCATGGTTGGGTGAGCAGTTCTTC
>TRBJ2-1|TRBV7-2|-|-
CASSLAGLAQYNEQFF
TGTGCCAGCAGCTTAGCCGGTCTAGCGCAATACAATGAGCAGTTCTTC
>TRBJ1-3|TRBV6-5|-|-
CASSYGDSSGNTIYF
TGTGCCAGCAGTTACGGAGATTCCTCTGGAAACACCATATATTTT
>TRBJ1-6|TRBV12-3/TRBV12-4|-|-
CASSLGGGGRIVSPLHF
TGTGCCAGCAGTTTAGGCGGAGGCGGACGGATCGTTTCACCCCTCCACTTT
>TRBJ2-1|TRBV10-3|TRBD1|-
CAISESGPGQGSNEQFF
TGTGCCATCAGTGAGTCGGGGCCGGGACAGGGATCAAATGAGCAGTTCTTC
>TRBJ1-1|TRBV10-3|-|few
CATGPGSGNTEAFF
TGTGCCACCGGCCCCGGGAGTGGGAACACTGAAGCTTTCTTT
>TRBJ2-7|TRBV15|TRBD1|few
CATSTAAGTGLIHEQYF
TGTGCCACCAGTACAGCAGCTGGGACAGGGCTTATCCACGAGCAGTACTTC
>TRBJ2-1|TRBV5-1|-|-
CASSIITRRHNNEQFF
TGCGCCAGCAGCATCATAACCCGCAGGCACAACAATGAGCAGTTCTTC
>TRBJ2-1|TRBV12-3/TRBV12-4|TRBD1|-
CASSSRDSSYNEQFF
TGTGCCAGCAGTTCCCGGGACAGTTCCTACAATGAGCAGTTCTTC
>TRBJ2-3|TRBV12-3/TRBV12-4|-|-
CASSLVSQRGTDTQYF
TGTGCCAGCAGTTTAGTTAGCCAGCGGGGCACAGATACGCAGTATTTT
>TRBJ2-2|TRBV4-2|-|many
CASSQEYGGTGELFF
TGTGCCAGCAGCCAAGAGTACGGGGGCACCGGGGAGCTGTTTTTT
>TRBJ2-7|TRBV5-6|-|few
CASSLDYSSYEQYF
TGTGCCAGCAGCTTGGACTACAGTAGCTACGAGCAGTACTTC
>TRBJ2-7|TRBV11-2|-|-
CASSDEGFHEQYF
TGTGCCAGCAGCGACGAGGGATTTCACGAGCAGTACTTC
>TRBJ1-4|TRBV11-1|-|many
CASSPPPRGGSTNEKLFF
TGTGCCAGCAGCCCACCCCCCCGGGGAGGGTCAACTAATGAAAAACTGTTTTTT
>TRBJ2-2|TRBV5-1|TRBD1|-
CASSPPRTGKNTGELFF
TGCGCCAGCAGCCCTCCCAGGACAGGGAAGAACACCGGGGAGCTGTTTTTT
>TRBJ1-3|TRBV14|-|few
CASSQAGSHTIYF
TGTGCCAGCAGCCAAGCCGGGTCGCACACCATATATTTT
>TRBJ2-6|TRBV5-1|-|many
CASSGGLLSSGANVLTF
TGCGCCAGCAGCGGGGGACTCTTAAGCTCTGGGGCCAACGTCCTGACTTTC
>TRBJ2-2|TRBV5-5|-|few
CASSLVRVENTGELFF
TGTGCCAGCAGCTTGGTCAGGGTGGAGAACACCGGGGAGCTGTTTTTT
>TRBJ2-7|TRBV18|-|many
CASSPLGRMSEQYF
TGTGCCAGCTCACCACTGGGCAGAATGAGCGAGCAGTACTTC
>TRBJ2-5|TRBV2|TRBD2|-
CASKSRTSIGETQYF
TGTGCCAGCAAGAGTCGGACTAGCATAGGCGAGACCCAGTACTTC
>TRBJ2-5|TRBV12-3/TRBV12-4|-|few
CASGYGTQYF
TGTGCCAGCGGATACGGGACCCAGTACTTC
>TRBJ2-3|TRBV29-1|-|-
CSVETRNTDTQYF
TGCAGCGTTGAAACTCGTAACACAGATACGCAGTATTTT
>TRBJ2-5|TRBV5-6|-|few
CASSAGTFGETQYF
TGTGCCAGCAGCGCCGGGACATTCGGCGAGACCCAGTACTTC
>TRBJ2-5|TRBV20-1|-|few
CSAPLDGQETQYF
TGCAGTGCTCCCCTTGACGGGCAAGAGACCCAGTACTTC
>TRBJ1-1|TRBV7-9|TRBD1|few
CASSPGFGTAEAFF
TGTGCCAGCAGCCCGGGTTTTGGGACAGCTGAAGCTTTCTTT
>TRBJ1-2|TRBV7-2|TRBD1|-
CASSGDRGHYGYTF
TGTGCCAGCAGCGGGGACAGGGGACACTATGGCTACACCTTC
>TRBJ1-1|TRBV5-1|-|many
CASSFAGMNTEAFF
TGCGCCAGCAGCTTCGCAGGGATGAACACTGAAGCTTTCTTT
>TRBJ2-7|TRBV5-1|TRBD2|-
CASSVTFSGGLSYEQYF
TGCGCCAGCAGCGTAACTTTTAGCGGGGGCCTCTCCTACGAGCAGTACTTC
>TRBJ2-5|TRBV10-3|TRBD1|-
CAISERDRAMETQYF
TGTGCCATCAGTGAGAGGGACAGGGCAATGGAGACCCAGTACTTC
>TRBJ2-7|TRBV12-3/TRBV12-4|-|few
CASSFSIYEQYF
TGTGCCAGCAGTTTTAGCATCTACGAGCAGTACTTC
>TRBJ2-1|TRBV29-1|-|many
CSVEAPSYEQFF
TGCAGCGTTGAAGCTCCCAGTTATGAGCAGTTCTTC
>TRBJ2-3|TRBV6-5|TRBD2|many
CASSYRFRLAGTTDTQYF
TGTGCCAGCAGTTACCGATTCAGACTAGCGGGGACCACAGATACGCAGTATTTT
>TRBJ2-5|TRBV28|-|few
CASSPGELRQETQYF
TGTGCCAGCAGCCCGGGGGAGCTGCGCCAAGAGACCCAGTACTTC
>TRBJ2-7|TRBV5-5|-|-
CASSSGGREYSYEQYF
TGTGCCAGCAGCTCCGGAGGTCGGGAGTATTCCTACGAGCAGTACTTC
>TRBJ2-1|TRBV6-5|TRBD2|many
CASRGLAGGNEQFF
TGTGCCAGCAGGGGACTAGCGGGAGGGAATGAGCAGTTCTTC
>TRBJ2-7|TRBV29-1|TRBD2|-
CSGLDFGTSGYEQYF
TGCAGCGGATTGGATTTTGGGACTAGCGGTTACGAGCAGTACTTC